The 25 T cell receptor beta chains presented below share a single source sample, sequenced in a study of blood T cell repertoires in COVID-19. TCRdb's copy holds only in-frame clones and misses some; the assay was immunoSEQ multiplex PCR. The sample lists about 190,000 clones, 89% occurring once. Sequencing was done on a sample of peripheral blood. The origin of the receptors is a middle-aged man with acute or convalescent COVID-19.

The rearrangement joins TRBV14 to TRBJ1-1, with TRBD1 matching 9 bases. Germline V gene sequence: CDR1 SGHDN, CDR2 FVKESK. The CDR3 runs to 17 residues. After removal of 3 bases from V and 2 bases from J, the junction contained 10 bases not matched to a gene. For the CDR3, the DNA is TGTGCCAGCAGCCATCGGACACAGGGGGCCGTAAACACTGAAGCTTTCTTT. It translates to CASSHRTQGAVNTEAFF.

The genes are TRBV4-1 and TRBJ2-3; TRBD1 might be the D (5 bases). This CDR3 is built from 15 residues. Germline V gene sequence: CDR1 MGHRA, CDR2 YSYEKL. V was cut by 0 bases and J by 1 base, with 8 bases left in between. In DNA form, the CDR3 reads TGCGCCAGCAGCCAAGAGGGGCATCGCACAGATACGCAGTATTTT. Translation: CASSQEGHRTDTQYF.

The chain carries TRBV18 and TRBJ2-5, with TRBD2 identical over 9 bases. Trimming at V came to 2 bases and at J to 1 base, leaving 5 bases not matched to a gene. The length of the CDR3 is 16 residues. Per germline, CDR1 KGHSH and CDR2 LQKENI. The CDR3 DNA reads as TGTGCCAGCTCACCAGTCCGGCGGGGGGGCCAAGAGACCCAGTACTTC. This codes for CASSPVRRGGQETQYF.

Only one count was recorded for this clone. This sequence joins TRBV19 and TRBJ1-3, with 7 bases lining up with TRBD1. This CDR3 comprises 15 residues. V trimming: 3 bases; J trimming: 2 bases; junction bases outside the gene matches: 4. Germline lookup yields CDR1 LNHDA and CDR2 SQIVND (reference sequence). The CDR3 reads CASSMGTVTGNTIYF. The CDR3 region has the DNA TGTGCCAGTAGTATGGGGACAGTTACTGGAAACACCATATATTTT.

The rearrangement joins TRBV18 to TRBJ2-3; TRBD2 agrees at 9 bases. Germline CDR1 reads KGHSH; CDR2 reads LQKENI. The CDR3 runs 16 residues. V trimming: 2 bases; J trimming: 2 bases; junction bases outside the gene matches: 5. The CDR3 reads CASSPSVAGDTDTQYF. In DNA form, the CDR3 reads TGTGCCAGCTCACCAAGCGTAGCGGGGGACACAGATACGCAGTATTTT.

This clone has more than one count but fewer than ten. This rearrangement joins TRBV2 to TRBJ2-2; D may be TRBD2 (7 bases). Looked up from germline, CDR1 is SNHLY and CDR2 is FYNNEI. The CDR3 contains 14 residues. V was pared by 6 bases and J by 2 bases, with 10 bases between. The CDR3 reads CASRGGGNTGELFF. CDR3 in DNA: TGTGCCAGCAGAGGCGGGGGCAACACCGGGGAGCTGTTTTTT.

The rearrangement joins TRBV29-1 to TRBJ2-1, with D possibly matching TRBD2 (6 bases). CDR1 and CDR2 from the germline V gene are SQVTM and ANQGSEA. Between the trimmed V and J ends, which lost 2 bases and 5 bases, there was a span of 10 bases. CDR3 length: 13 residues. The CDR3 protein is CSVEWRGHNEQFF. The DNA for the CDR3 is TGCAGCGTTGAATGGCGGGGCCACAATGAGCAGTTCTTC.

This sequence joins TRBV7-2 and TRBJ1-6; D might be TRBD1 (6 bases). CDR1 is SGHTA, CDR2 FQGNSA, per germline. The CDR3 consists of 13 residues. Trimming pared 2 bases from V and 16 bases from J, leaving 15 bases between. The CDR3 DNA follows: TGTGCCAGCAGCTTAAAGACAAGGGGGTCGCTCCACTTT. It is translated as CASSLKTRGSLHF.

The chain joins TRBV6-5 to TRBJ1-5, with 8 positions matching TRBD1. The CDR3 totals 14 residues. With 2 bases clipped from V and 7 bases from J, the junction kept 4 bases outside the gene matches. The germline V gene encodes CDR1 MNHEY and CDR2 SVGAGI. CDR3: CASSYIQGGQPQHF. The CDR3 coding sequence is TGTGCCAGCAGTTACATACAGGGGGGGCAGCCCCAGCATTTT.

J is TRBJ2-7 and V is TRBV5-1; TRBD2 matches 10 bases. The CDR3 is 14 residues long. Germline values: CDR1 SGHRS, CDR2 YFSETQ. V was pared by 5 bases and J by 2 bases, with 4 bases of the junction left unmatched. For the CDR3, the DNA is TGCGCCAGCAGGCCGGGACTAGCGACCTACGAGCAGTACTTC. Its translation is CASRPGLATYEQYF.

The chain joins TRBV2 to TRBJ1-2; possible D gene TRBD1, 5 bases. From germline, CDR1 is SNHLY and CDR2 FYNNEI. The ends were cut back, 10 bases at V and 2 bases at J, with 11 bases in the middle. The CDR3 runs to 12 residues. Here the CDR3 DNA reads TGTGCCACCAAGGACACCAACTATGGCTACACCTTC. This translates into CATKDTNYGYTF.

The chain is built from TRBV6-1 and TRBJ1-1; D is undetermined. Trimming removed 2 bases at V and 4 bases at J, with 11 bases between. Germline V gene lookup returns CDR1 MNHNS and CDR2 SASEGT. The CDR3 is 14 residues long. CDR3 DNA: TGTGCCAGCAGTGAACAACCGACACTCACTGAAGCTTTCTTT. Translated, it gives CASSEQPTLTEAFF.

The chain uses TRBV4-2 and TRBJ1-2; 9 bases align to TRBD1. V gave up 3 bases and J gave up 7 bases; unmatched junction bases: 9. Looked up from germline, CDR1 is LGHNA and CDR2 is YNFKEQ. CDR3 size: 15 residues. CDR3 in DNA: TGTGCCAGCAGCCAGCCGGGACAGGGTACCGGTGGCTACACCTTC. This encodes CASSQPGQGTGGYTF.

The rearrangement uses TRBV25-1 and TRBJ1-4; perhaps TRBD1 as D (6 bases). CDR3 length equals 16 residues. Germline CDR1 MGHDK, CDR2 SYGVNS. Trimming took 6 bases from V and 2 from J, leaving 16 bases between them. As DNA, the CDR3 is TGTGCCAGCAGCCCTGACGCAGGGGCGACTAATGAAAAACTGTTTTTT. Its translation is CASSPDAGATNEKLFF.

This chain links TRBV10-1 with TRBJ2-1; 9 bases line up with TRBD1. Trimming cost V 6 bases and J 1 base; bases outside gene matches: 4. The V gene's germline CDR1 is WNHNN and CDR2 SYGVQD (reference sequence). This CDR3 is 15 amino acids long. CDR3 amino acids: CASSSGTGSYNEQFF. The DNA for the CDR3 is TGCGCCAGCAGCTCCGGGACAGGGTCCTACAATGAGCAGTTCTTC.

The gene calls are TRBV11-2 and TRBJ2-5; 9 nucleotides align to TRBD1. The CDR3 is 15 residues long. Looked up from germline, CDR1 is SGHAT and CDR2 is FQNNGV. J was trimmed by 5 bases and V by 1 base; bases with no gene match: 5. Here the CDR3 DNA reads TGTGCCAGCAGCTTAGTTACAGGGGGCGCGGAGACCCAGTACTTC. Its translation: CASSLVTGGAETQYF.

This chain joins TRBV27 and TRBJ2-3; 13 bases fit TRBD2. Per the germline V gene, CDR1 is MNHEY and CDR2 is SMNVEV (reference sequence). The CDR3 runs to 15 residues. V shed 5 bases and J 4 bases; nucleotides not matched to a gene: 3. Here the CDR3 DNA reads TGTGCCAGCAGTCCAACTAGCGGGGGGGCAGATACGCAGTATTTT. Its translation: CASSPTSGGADTQYF.

The chain uses TRBV5-1 and TRBJ1-2; 8 bases fit TRBD1. Germline assignment: CDR1 SGHRS and CDR2 YFSETQ. The CDR3 totals 14 residues. V shed 3 bases and J 6 bases; nucleotides not matched to a gene: 7. CDR3 sequence reads: CASSSQGGSDGYTF. The CDR3, as DNA: TGCGCCAGCAGCTCACAGGGGGGCTCGGATGGCTACACCTTC. Together with reference TRBV5-1 and TRBJ1-2, the CDR3 gives the full variable domain: KAGVTQTPRYLIKTRGQQVTLSCSPISGHRSVSWYQQTPGQGLQFLFEYFSETQRNKGNFPGRFSGRQFSNSRSEMNVSTLELGDSALYLCASSSQGGSDGYTFGSGTRLTVV.

The chain carries TRBV19 and TRBJ2-3; D is possibly TRBD2 (5 bases). V lost 2 bases, J lost 6 bases, and 12 bases lay in between. The CDR3 has 14 residues. CDR1 and CDR2 (germline): LNHDA, SQIVND (reference sequence). The CDR3 sequence is CASSIPSRGDTQYF. The CDR3, as DNA: TGTGCCAGTAGTATACCGTCCCGAGGGGATACGCAGTATTTT.

The gene calls are TRBV27 and TRBJ1-2; weak D call: TRBD1 (5 bases). Trimming shortened V by 3 bases and J by 2 bases, and 16 bases separated the two germline ends. The CDR3 totals 16 residues. Germline V gene sequence: CDR1 MNHEY, CDR2 SMNVEV (reference sequence). CDR3 nucleotide sequence: TGTGCCAGCAGTTTTATAGGGCGCAGGGCGAACTATGGCTACACCTTC. It encodes CASSFIGRRANYGYTF.

The genes are TRBV20-1 and TRBJ2-3; 12 nucleotides align to TRBD2. The CDR3 has 16 residues. With 3 bases clipped from V and 1 base from J, the junction kept 5 bases outside the gene matches. Germline values: CDR1 DFQATT, CDR2 SNEGSKA (reference sequence). CDR3 coding DNA: TGCAGTGCTAGTTTAACTAGCGGGGGGCGCACAGATACGCAGTATTTT. It is translated as CSASLTSGGRTDTQYF.

J is TRBJ1-1 and V is TRBV5-1; no clear D. Per the germline V gene, CDR1 is SGHRS and CDR2 is YFSETQ. V was clipped by 5 bases and J by 4 bases, with 15 bases between them. The CDR3 sequence is 14 residues long. CDR3 residues: CASSEQPIATEAFF. In nucleotides, the CDR3 is TGCGCCAGCAGTGAACAGCCAATTGCCACTGAAGCTTTCTTT.

The chain carries TRBV2 and TRBJ2-7; D might be TRBD2 (7 bases). The CDR3 has 13 amino acids. Germline V CDR1 and CDR2: SNHLY, FYNNEI. V was pared by 7 bases and J by 2 bases, with 12 bases between. The DNA of the CDR3 is TGTGCCAGCAAGCGGGACACCCCCTACGAGCAGTACTTC. Translation: CASKRDTPYEQYF.

The chain carries TRBV4-1 and TRBJ1-4; D might be TRBD1 (5 bases). Germline-derived CDR1 and CDR2 are MGHRA and YSYEKL. Deletions cut 1 base from V and 8 bases from J, with 14 bases between. This CDR3 is 15 amino acids long. CDR3 residues: CASSQVGQGGEKLFF. CDR3 nucleotide sequence: TGCGCCAGCAGCCAAGTGGGGCAGGGAGGCGAAAAACTGTTTTTT.

The chain links TRBV5-6 to TRBJ1-2; 9 bases align to TRBD1. The V gene's germline CDR1 is SGHDT and CDR2 YYEEEE. Germline trimming cut 0 bases from V and 7 bases from J; bases unmatched to any gene: 7. The CDR3 has 15 residues. The CDR3 DNA sequence: TGTGCCAGCAGCTTGGTCCTAACAGGGGGCAGTGGCTACACCTTC. This codes for CASSLVLTGGSGYTF.